These 30 T cell receptor beta chains share one sample of origin, sequenced in a study of cytomegalovirus exposure and HLA in healthy donors. The PCR employed 60 Vbeta primers together with 13 Jbeta primers. TCRdb's copy holds only in-frame clones and misses some; the assay was immunoSEQ multiplex PCR. Of under 200,000 clones listed, about 80% were seen once; the top ten hold approximately 1.4%. Sequenced material: PBMCs. The receptor source for this set is a man younger than 40 in good health and CMV-seronegative.

The chain employs TRBV10-3 and TRBJ1-2, with a tentative D call TRBD1 (6 bases). There are 14 residues in the CDR3. Germline lookup yields CDR1 ENHRY and CDR2 SYGVKD. V was pared by 2 bases and J by 1 base, with 8 bases between. DNA for the CDR3: TGTGCCATCAGTGAGCAGGGGATTAACTATGGCTACACCTTC. Its translation is CAISEQGINYGYTF.

V is TRBV19 and J is TRBJ1-4, with 9 bases aligning to TRBD1. In germline, CDR1 is LNHDA, CDR2 SQIVND (reference sequence). The V segment lost 6 bases and the J segment 7 bases; nucleotides outside the gene matches: 6. The CDR3 totals 14 residues. CDR3 DNA sequence: TGTGCCAGTAGGGGACAGGGTAATGGTGAAAAACTGTTTTTT. Translated: CASRGQGNGEKLFF.

The rearrangement joins TRBV4-3 to TRBJ1-2, with D tentatively TRBD1 (6 bases). The CDR3 runs to 16 residues. Deletions cut 8 bases from V and 3 bases from J, with 22 bases between. Germline V gene data show CDR1 as LGHNA and CDR2 as YSLEER. CDR3 DNA: TGCGCCAGCGGGACTGGGGGGGCCTCGATGGACTATGGCTACACCTTC. Residues: CASGTGGASMDYGYTF.

The gene calls are TRBV29-1 and TRBJ2-1; 14 bases map to TRBD2. J gave up 3 bases and V 6 bases, and 4 bases lay outside the gene matches. Per germline, CDR1 SQVTM and CDR2 ANQGSEA. The CDR3 runs 15 residues. The CDR3 coding sequence is TGCAGCGTCCGAGGGACTAGCGGGGGCTACAATGAGCAGTTCTTC. It encodes CSVRGTSGGYNEQFF.

The CDR3 is CASSSDRFYEQYF. DNA for the CDR3: TGTGCCAGCAGCAGCGACAGGTTCTACGAGCAGTACTTC. This chain links TRBV11-2 with TRBJ2-7; weak D call: TRBD1 (6 bases). The CDR3 extends over 13 amino acids. Trimming removed 5 bases at V and 3 bases at J, with 11 bases between. The germline V gene has CDR1 SGHAT and CDR2 FQNNGV.

The J gene is TRBJ1-5, the V gene TRBV15, with D tentatively TRBD1 (6 bases). The CDR3 consists of 14 residues. The germline V and J ends were trimmed by 5 bases and 3 bases, with 11 bases remaining between them. Germline lookup yields CDR1 LNHNV and CDR2 YYDKDF (reference sequence). The CDR3 region is CATSGDTNNQPQHF. In DNA form, the CDR3 reads TGTGCCACCAGCGGGGACACGAACAATCAGCCCCAGCATTTT. The full variable domain, its missing parts supplied by reference TRBV15 and TRBJ1-5, is DAMVIQNPRYQVTQFGKPVTLSCSQTLNHNVMYWYQQKSSQAPKLLFHYYDKDFNNEADTPDNFQSRRPNTSFCFLDIRSPGLGDTAMYLCATSGDTNNQPQHFGDGTRLSIL.

The chain couples TRBV30 to TRBJ2-2; the match to TRBD2 covers 14 bases. V was clipped by 7 bases and J by 9 bases; unmatched bases: 10. Germline values: CDR1 GTSNPN, CDR2 SVGIG (reference sequence). The CDR3 consists of 15 residues. The CDR3 sequence: CASAPGLAGVRELFF. The CDR3 bases are TGTGCCTCCGCCCCGGGACTAGCGGGGGTCCGGGAGCTGTTTTTT.

The V and J genes are TRBV30 and TRBJ2-3; D perhaps matches TRBD2 (5 bases). In germline, CDR1 is GTSNPN, CDR2 SVGIG (reference sequence). The CDR3 is made up of 13 amino acids. V lost 0 bases and J lost 4, with 8 bases in between. CDR3 DNA: TGTGCCTGGAGTGTTGCGCGGGCAGATACGCAGTATTTT. It translates to CAWSVARADTQYF.

The rearrangement uses TRBV5-1 and TRBJ2-1; tentative D call: TRBD1 (6 bases). Trimming stripped 4 bases from V and 0 bases from J, with 11 bases between. CDR1 is SGHRS, CDR2 YFSETQ, per germline. The CDR3 spans 15 residues. CDR3 nucleotide sequence: TGCGCCAGCAGCACCCGGACAGACTCCTACAATGAGCAGTTCTTC. Protein sequence: CASSTRTDSYNEQFF.

This clone came up a few times. This rearrangement joins TRBV11-2 to TRBJ1-6; tentatively, D is TRBD1 (5 bases). The CDR3 runs to 14 residues. V was cut by 0 bases and J by 9 bases, with 9 bases left in between. Germline V gene lookup returns CDR1 SGHAT and CDR2 FQNNGV. DNA of the CDR3: TGTGCCAGCAGCTTAGACAGGGTCGGTTCACCCCTCCACTTT. It codes for CASSLDRVGSPLHF.

This chain links TRBV27 with TRBJ1-5, with D hard to call. V lost 5 bases, J lost 0 bases, and 20 bases lay in between. The germline CDR1 and CDR2 sequences are MNHEY and SMNVEV (reference sequence). This CDR3 has 18 amino acids. This CDR3 reads CASSATDPGSFSNQPQHF. The CDR3 DNA reads TGTGCCAGCAGTGCTACAGATCCGGGATCCTTTAGCAATCAGCCCCAGCATTTT.

This rearrangement joins TRBV30 to TRBJ2-7; perhaps TRBD1 as D (5 bases). This CDR3 region has 12 residues. V lost 4 bases and J 6 bases, leaving 13 bases between the germline ends. CDR1 is GTSNPN and CDR2 is SVGIG in the germline V gene (reference sequence). The CDR3: CAWITQGSEQYF. CDR3 nucleotide sequence: TGTGCCTGGATTACCCAGGGAAGCGAGCAGTACTTC.

The chain uses TRBV10-3 and TRBJ1-1; TRBD1 agrees at 9 bases. The V gene's germline CDR1 is ENHRY and CDR2 SYGVKD. After removal of 2 bases from V and 1 base from J, the junction contained 5 bases not matched to a gene. This CDR3 is 16 amino acids long. CDR3 region: CAISEEGQGRNTEAFF. The CDR3 nucleotides read TGTGCCATCAGTGAGGAAGGACAGGGGCGGAACACTGAAGCTTTCTTT.

This clone was seen a single time. This CDR3 reads CAWSVQRTISGNTIYF. CDR3 nucleotide sequence: TGTGCCTGGAGTGTACAAAGGACAATCTCTGGAAACACCATATATTTT. The chain joins TRBV30 to TRBJ1-3, with D possibly being TRBD1 (5 bases). The germline V gene has CDR1 GTSNPN and CDR2 SVGIG (reference sequence). Deletions cut 0 bases from V and 0 bases from J, with 12 bases between. This CDR3 region has 16 residues. The variable domain in full, completed from reference TRBV30 and TRBJ1-3, reads SQTIHQWPATLVQPVGSPLSLECTVEGTSNPNLYWYRQAAGRGLQLLFYSVGIGQISSEVPQNLSASRPQDRQFILSSKKLLLSDSGFYLCAWSVQRTISGNTIYFGEGSWLTVV.

V is TRBV11-2 and J is TRBJ1-1, with TRBD1 matching 7 bases. V lost 5 bases, J lost 1 base, and 4 bases stayed unmatched. The CDR3 runs 14 residues. Per the germline V gene, CDR1 is SGHAT and CDR2 is FQNNGV. CDR3 DNA: TGTGCCAGCAGCCTCAGACAGGGGAACACTGAAGCTTTCTTT. Protein: CASSLRQGNTEAFF.

The rearrangement joins TRBV7-8 to TRBJ2-3; a possible D gene is TRBD2 (7 bases). This CDR3 has 17 residues. Germline CDR1 is SGHVS and CDR2 is FQNEAQ. V dropped 1 base and J dropped 2 bases, with 16 bases sitting between them. The CDR3 loop is CASSLVRGGGDTDTQYF. The CDR3 bases are TGTGCCAGCAGCTTAGTGAGAGGGGGAGGGGACACAGATACGCAGTATTTT.

The gene calls are TRBV4-2 and TRBJ2-7; tentative D call: TRBD2 (5 bases). Trimming shortened V by 1 base and J by 0 bases, and 7 bases separated the two germline ends. The CDR3 consists of 14 residues. CDR1 LGHNA and CDR2 YNFKEQ come from the germline V gene. This chain's CDR3 is CASSQVGDSYEQYF. Written as DNA, the CDR3 is TGTGCCAGCAGCCAAGTCGGGGACTCCTACGAGCAGTACTTC.

The gene calls are TRBV18 and TRBJ2-3; 8 bases line up with TRBD2. CDR3 size: 16 residues. The germline gives CDR1 KGHSH, CDR2 LQKENI. J gave up 2 bases and V 1 base, and 5 bases lay outside the gene matches. The CDR3, as DNA: TGTGCCAGCTCACCACAGCCTAGCGGGCTCACAGATACGCAGTATTTT. It yields the protein CASSPQPSGLTDTQYF.

This rearrangement joins TRBV9 to TRBJ2-5; 7 bases match TRBD2. The last part of the DNA fits TRBJ2-7 better; the J call may be wrong. Germline loops: CDR1 SGDLS, CDR2 YYNGEE. The CDR3 is 15 residues long. The CDR3 spells CASSVVWGGDYEQYF. The DNA of the CDR3 is TGTGCCAGCAGCGTAGTATGGGGGGGGGACTACGAGCAGTACTTC.

The V gene is TRBV6-5, the J gene TRBJ1-3; the D is unclear. V was pared by 5 bases and J by 0 bases, with 8 bases between. There are 14 residues in the CDR3. Germline CDR1 is MNHEY and CDR2 is SVGAGI. The CDR3 bases are TGTGCCAGCAGTCCAGGAGGCTCTGGAAACACCATATATTTT. Its protein product is CASSPGGSGNTIYF.

The V and J genes are TRBV7-9 and TRBJ1-6; D not resolved. The germline CDR1 and CDR2 sequences are SEHNR and FQNEAQ (reference sequence). The CDR3 runs 16 residues. V lost 6 bases, J lost 0 bases, and 12 bases lay in between. The CDR3 here is CASSLRESSYNSPLHF. The DNA of the CDR3 is TGTGCCAGCAGTTTGAGGGAGAGCTCCTATAATTCACCCCTCCACTTT.

The gene calls are TRBV7-2 and TRBJ1-1; D gene uncertain. The CDR3 consists of 13 residues. CDR1 and CDR2 (germline): SGHTA, FQGNSA. Trimming stripped 0 bases from V and 7 bases from J, with 9 bases between. CDR3 sequence reads: CASSLAATGEAFF. CDR3 DNA sequence: TGTGCCAGCAGCTTAGCGGCTACGGGTGAAGCTTTCTTT. The full variable domain, rest sourced from reference TRBV7-2 and TRBJ1-1, is GAGVSQSPSNKVTEKGKDVELRCDPISGHTALYWYRQSLGQGLEFLIYFQGNSAPDKSGLPSDRFSAERTGGSVSTLTIQRTQQEDSAVYLCASSLAATGEAFFGQGTRLTVV.

The V call is TRBV27, the J call TRBJ2-7, with TRBD1 matching 8 bases. CDR3 length: 13 residues. The V gene's germline CDR1 is MNHEY and CDR2 SMNVEV (reference sequence). V lost 6 bases, J lost 8 bases, and 9 bases stayed unmatched. Written as DNA, the CDR3 is TGTGCCAGCAGCTTAGGACAGGGAGCGAAGCAGTACTTC. It is translated as CASSLGQGAKQYF.

CDR3 protein: CASSQSKAGYPYTF. CDR3 nucleotide sequence: TGCGCCAGCAGCCAGTCTAAGGCGGGATATCCGTACACCTTC. This chain connects TRBV4-3 to TRBJ1-2; D is ambiguous. Germline V gene sequence: CDR1 LGHNA, CDR2 YSLEER. V was pared by 3 bases and J by 11 bases, with 19 bases between. This CDR3 has 14 residues.

This chain links TRBV11-2 with TRBJ1-4; 9 nucleotides match TRBD1. The germline V gene has CDR1 SGHAT and CDR2 FQNNGV. The CDR3 is 14 amino acids. The V and J ends lost 5 bases and 5 bases, in that order; junction bases with no gene match: 3. The CDR3 spells CASSPGQGNEKLFF. The CDR3 nucleotides read TGTGCCAGCAGCCCTGGACAGGGGAATGAAAAACTGTTTTTT.

The chain links TRBV5-1 to TRBJ2-5; D uncertain. Germline CDR1 reads SGHRS; CDR2 reads YFSETQ. The V end was cut by 5 bases, the J end by 0 bases, with 5 bases between. This CDR3 has 12 amino acids. CDR3 loop: CASRSNQETQYF. In DNA, the CDR3 is TGCGCCAGCAGGTCAAACCAAGAGACCCAGTACTTC. The entire variable domain, with the rest obtained from reference TRBV5-1 and TRBJ2-5, is as follows: KAGVTQTPRYLIKTRGQQVTLSCSPISGHRSVSWYQQTPGQGLQFLFEYFSETQRNKGNFPGRFSGRQFSNSRSEMNVSTLELGDSALYLCASRSNQETQYFGPGTRLLVL.

The sample holds one count of this clone. This chain links TRBV10-3 with TRBJ2-5; D might be TRBD1 (5 bases). Deletions cut 6 bases from V and 5 bases from J, with 13 bases between. The CDR3 consists of 13 residues. From germline, CDR1 is ENHRY and CDR2 SYGVKD. The CDR3 bases are TGTGCCATCAGCTCAGGGTTTACGGAGACCCAGTACTTC. Translation gives CAISSGFTETQYF.

This chain joins TRBV6-4 and TRBJ2-3, with no clear D. This CDR3 is 12 amino acids long. Germline CDR1 and CDR2: MRHNA and SNTAGT. Trimming left V 2 bases short and J 4 bases short, with 4 bases between. CDR3: CASSDRADTQYF. In DNA form, the CDR3 reads TGTGCCAGCAGTGACCGGGCAGATACGCAGTATTTT.

The rearrangement links TRBV7-8 to TRBJ2-3; 15 bases are a match to TRBD2. CDR3 length equals 18 residues. Trimming removed 2 bases from V and 4 bases from J; junction bases left unmatched: 7. The germline V gene has CDR1 SGHVS and CDR2 FQNEAQ. CDR3 residues: CASSLRTSGGVTPDTQYF. The CDR3 nucleotides are TGTGCCAGCAGCTTAAGGACTAGCGGGGGGGTAACCCCAGATACGCAGTATTTT. The variable domain in full, completed from reference TRBV7-8 and TRBJ2-3, reads GAGVSQSPRYKVAKRGQDVALRCDPISGHVSLFWYQQALGQGPEFLTYFQNEAQLDKSGLPSDRFFAERPEGSVSTLKIQRTQQEDSAVYLCASSLRTSGGVTPDTQYFGPGTRLTVL.

This chain joins TRBV5-5 and TRBJ1-5, with 9 bases that match TRBD1. Germline V lookup: CDR1 SGHKS, CDR2 YYEKEE (reference sequence). CDR3 size: 15 residues. J was trimmed by 4 bases and V by 4 bases; bases with no gene match: 6. The CDR3 DNA sequence: TGTGCCAGCAGCACGCTGGACAGGGGTAATCAGCCCCAGCATTTT. Protein sequence: CASSTLDRGNQPQHF.